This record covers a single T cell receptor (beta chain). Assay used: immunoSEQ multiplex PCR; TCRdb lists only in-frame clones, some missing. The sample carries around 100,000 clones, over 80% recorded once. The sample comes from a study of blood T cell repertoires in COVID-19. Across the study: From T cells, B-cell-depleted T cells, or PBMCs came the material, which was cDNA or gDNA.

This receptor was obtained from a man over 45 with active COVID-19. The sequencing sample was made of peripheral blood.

As DNA, the CDR3 is TGTGCCAGTAGTATAAGGACAGGGGGTCAAGAGACCCAGTACTTC. It yields the protein CASSIRTGGQETQYF. The chain employs TRBV19 and TRBJ2-5; 10 positions agree with TRBD1. Trimming removed 2 bases from V and 2 bases from J; junction bases left unmatched: 2. In germline, CDR1 is LNHDA, CDR2 SQIVND (reference sequence). This CDR3 is 15 amino acids long.